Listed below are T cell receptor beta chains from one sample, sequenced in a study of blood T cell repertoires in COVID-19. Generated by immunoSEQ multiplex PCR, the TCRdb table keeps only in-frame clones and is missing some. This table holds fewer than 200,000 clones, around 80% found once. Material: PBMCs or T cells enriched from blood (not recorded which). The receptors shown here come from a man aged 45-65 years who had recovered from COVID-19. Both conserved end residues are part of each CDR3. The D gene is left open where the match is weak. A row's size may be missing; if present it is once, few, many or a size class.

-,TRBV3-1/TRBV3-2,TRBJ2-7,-,TGTGCCAGCAGCCAGGCGGACTACTACGAGCAGTACTTC,CASSQADYYEQYF
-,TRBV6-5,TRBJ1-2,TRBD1,TGTGCCAGCAGTACCCACAGGGGCGGCTACACCTTC,CASSTHRGGYTF
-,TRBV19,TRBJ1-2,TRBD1,TGTGCCAGCAATACCCGACAGGGGTTGGACTATGGCTACACCTTC,CASNTRQGLDYGYTF
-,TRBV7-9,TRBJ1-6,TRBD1,TGTGCCAGCAGTTCTCCCCGGGACAGAAAACATAATTCACCCCTCCACTTT,CASSSPRDRKHNSPLHF
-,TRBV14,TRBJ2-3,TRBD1,TGTGCCAGCAGCTCCAGGGGGCGCACAGATACGCAGTATTTT,CASSSRGRTDTQYF
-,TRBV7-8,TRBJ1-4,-,TGTGCCAGCAGCTTAGGGGCAGGTACAACTAATGAAAAACTGTTTTTT,CASSLGAGTTNEKLFF
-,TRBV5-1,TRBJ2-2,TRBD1,TGCGCCAGCAGCTTCCAGGGGGCGAACACCGGGGAGCTGTTTTTT,CASSFQGANTGELFF
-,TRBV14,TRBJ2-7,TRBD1,TGTGCCAGCAGCCGGGACAGGGGGCTAAGCGAGCAGTACTTC,CASSRDRGLSEQYF
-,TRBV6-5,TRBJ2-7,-,TGTGCCAGCAGGTCTAGCTCGACCTACGAGCAGTACTTC,CASRSSSTYEQYF
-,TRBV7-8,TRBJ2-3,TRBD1,TGTGCCAGCAGCGCTCGGACAGGGTATGGGGGGCATACGCAGTATTTT,CASSARTGYGGHTQYF
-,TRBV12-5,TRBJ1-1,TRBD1,TGTGCTAGTGGCCCTAACAGGGGCACTGAAGCTTTCTTT,CASGPNRGTEAFF
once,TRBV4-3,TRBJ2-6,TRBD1,TGCGCCAGCAGCCAAGACCCGTGGACAGGGCGCTCTGGGGCCAACGTCCTGACTTTC,CASSQDPWTGRSGANVLTF
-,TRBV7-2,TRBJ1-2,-,TGTGCCAGCAGCCCGCAGGGGAACTATGGCTACACCTTC,CASSPQGNYGYTF
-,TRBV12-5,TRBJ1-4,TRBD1,TGTGCTAGTGGTTTGGTACAGGGGGGGGTACCGGATGAAAAACTGTTTTTT,CASGLVQGGVPDEKLFF
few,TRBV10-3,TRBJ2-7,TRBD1,TGTGCCATCAGTCATGGGACAGCTCTCTCCTACGAGCAGTACTTC,CAISHGTALSYEQYF
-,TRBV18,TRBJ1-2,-,TGTGCCAGCTCACCAAGTCAGGGCTACACCTTC,CASSPSQGYTF
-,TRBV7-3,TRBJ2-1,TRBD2,TGTGCCAGCAGCTTATCCTCCGGGACTAGCGGGGCTCACCAGCTCTTC,CASSLSSGTSGAHQLF
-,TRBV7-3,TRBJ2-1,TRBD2,TGTGCCAGCAGCTTATTGGCCAGCGGGGGACTTTACAATGAGCAGTTCTTC,CASSLLASGGLYNEQFF
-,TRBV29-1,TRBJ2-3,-,TGCAGCGCCGGGGATACGCAGTATTTT,CSAGDTQYF
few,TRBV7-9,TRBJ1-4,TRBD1,TGTGCCAGCAGCTTGGCCGGGGACAGTGAAAAACTGTTTTTT,CASSLAGDSEKLFF
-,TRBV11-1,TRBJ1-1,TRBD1,TGTGCCAGCAGCAAGACAGGGTCAATGAACACTGAAGCTTTCTTT,CASSKTGSMNTEAFF
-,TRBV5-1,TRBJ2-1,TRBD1,TGCGCCAGCAGCTTGGCGACAGGGGGCGTGAGGAATGAGCAGTTCTTC,CASSLATGGVRNEQFF